This passage covers 3 T cell receptor beta chains from one sample sequenced in a study of control samples from healthy donors and cancer patients. Some clones are missing from TCRdb's copy, which holds only in-frame ones; the method was immunoSEQ multiplex PCR. The data hold under 85,000 clones, with approximately 80% observed a single time. The sample taken for sequencing was PBMCs. All receptors derive from a woman aged 45 to 65 with lung cancer.

The V and J genes are TRBV6-2 or TRBV6-3 and TRBJ1-5, with 9 bases that match TRBD1. Trimming cost V 5 bases and J 4 bases; bases outside gene matches: 6. The CDR3 totals 15 residues. Per the germline V gene, CDR1 is MNHEY and CDR2 is SVGEGT. Here the CDR3 reads CASSGTGSDNQPQHF. The DNA for the CDR3 is TGTGCCAGCAGTGGGACAGGGTCGGATAATCAGCCCCAGCATTTT.

This clone appeared a few times. This sequence joins TRBV18 and TRBJ1-6; TRBD1 matches 7 bases. Per germline, CDR1 KGHSH and CDR2 LQKENI. The V and J ends lost 6 bases and 7 bases, in that order; junction bases with no gene match: 9. The CDR3 has 15 residues. This CDR3 reads CASSLTGAPNSPLHF. The CDR3 DNA reads TGTGCCAGCTCGCTAACAGGGGCCCCAAATTCACCCCTCCACTTT.

This clone has a single count. The V call is TRBV4-1, the J call TRBJ1-2, with D uncertain. Trimming took 1 base from V and 2 from J, leaving 11 bases between them. There are 15 residues in the CDR3. From germline, CDR1 is MGHRA and CDR2 YSYEKL. CDR3 in DNA: TGCGCCAGCAGCCAAGGAGAGGGAAAGAACTATGGCTACACCTTC. It encodes CASSQGEGKNYGYTF.